The clone carrying this TCR beta chain was recorded many times. Its antigen remains unidentified. This entry belongs to a study of regulatory T cells in long-lasting Graves disease. On the study more broadly: Recently diagnosed Graves' patients had received antithyroid drugs for under 3 months. Notes on the study in general: Newly diagnosed patients had higher TCR diversity than persistent Graves' patients did.

TCR beta libraries were built with iRepertoire HTBI primers and Arm-PCR of CDR3 regions. TCRdb reprocessed the multiplex PCR reads with MiXCR, giving one entry per CDR3 protein. Among about 420,000 distinct CDR3 sequences listed, about 16% were seen once. J was trimmed by 5 bases and V by 5 bases; bases with no gene match: 12. The CDR3 extends over 16 amino acids. Germline CDR1 SEHNR, CDR2 FQNEAQ (reference sequence). Time point: newly diagnosed GD, antithyroid drugs for less than 3 months. The TCR library was prepared using RNA isolated from PBMCs. These data were also filed under a second study, of T cells in Graves' hyperthyroidism and ophthalmopathy.

Source: peripheral blood mononuclear cells (PBMCs), taken at new diagnosis, from a patient treated with antithyroid drugs. The receptor comes from a woman younger than 35 with Graves disease. This chain connects TRBV7-9 to TRBJ2-5; 9 bases are shared with TRBD2. The DNA for the CDR3 is TGTGCCAGCAGCCCCCTGGGCGGGAGGGCCCGTGAGACCCAGTACTTC. This sequence encodes CASSPLGGRARETQYF.